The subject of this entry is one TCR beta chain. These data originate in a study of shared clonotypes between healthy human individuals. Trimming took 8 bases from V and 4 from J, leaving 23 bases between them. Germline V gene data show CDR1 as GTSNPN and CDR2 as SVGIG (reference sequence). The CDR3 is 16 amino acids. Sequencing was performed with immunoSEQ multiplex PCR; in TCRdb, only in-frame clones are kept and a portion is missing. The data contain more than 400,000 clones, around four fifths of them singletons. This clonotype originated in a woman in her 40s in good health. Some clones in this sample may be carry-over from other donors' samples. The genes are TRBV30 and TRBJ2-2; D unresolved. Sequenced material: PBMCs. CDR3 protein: CAADRVARQVTGELFF. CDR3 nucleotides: TGTGCCGCCGATAGGGTGGCTCGGCAGGTCACCGGGGAGCTGTTTTTT.